Listed below are T cell receptor beta chains from one sample, sequenced in a study of shared clonotypes between healthy human individuals. TCRdb's copy holds only in-frame clones and misses some; the assay was immunoSEQ multiplex PCR. In the table there are over a million clones, approximately 80% of which are singletons. The sequenced sample was memory CD4+ T cells from PBMCs. The origin of the receptors is a man aged 18 to 29 in good health. Some clones in this sample may be carry-over from other donors' samples. Both conserved end residues are part of each CDR3. D genes are given only for firm matches. Some rows have no size entry. The others give once, few or many, or a class for an expanded clone.

j_gene	v_gene	d_gene	abundance	CDR3aa	CDR3nt
TRBJ2-7	TRBV11-2	TRBD2	.	CASSLKLAGGRGEQYF	TGTGCCAGCAGCTTAAAGTTAGCGGGAGGGAGGGGCGAGCAGTACTTC
TRBJ2-7	TRBV29-1	TRBD1	many	CSVHRQGRFSYEQYF	TGCAGCGTTCACCGACAGGGCCGATTCTCCTACGAGCAGTACTTC
TRBJ2-4	TRBV10-3	TRBD2	.	CAISEAGGGAKNIQYF	TGTGCCATCAGTGAGGCCGGGGGAGGGGCCAAAAACATTCAGTACTTC
TRBJ1-5	TRBV19	TRBD1	.	CASSMDRGRGYSNQPQHF	TGTGCCAGTAGTATGGACAGGGGTCGGGGATATAGCAATCAGCCCCAGCATTTT
TRBJ1-3	TRBV5-6	.	once	CASSSPVRGSFGNTIYF	TGTGCCAGCAGCTCCCCCGTGAGGGGTTCTTTTGGAAACACCATATATTTT
TRBJ1-5	TRBV7-3	.	.	CASSLLQGQPQHF	TGTGCCAGCAGCCTCCTCCAAGGTCAGCCCCAGCATTTT
TRBJ2-7	TRBV7-5	.	many	CARSFGDRVPFSYEQYF	TGTGCCAGAAGCTTTGGCGACAGGGTCCCGTTCTCCTACGAGCAGTACTTC
TRBJ2-2	TRBV5-1	.	.	CASSEGETGELFF	TGCGCCAGCAGCGAGGGGGAAACCGGGGAGCTGTTTTTT
TRBJ1-1	TRBV30	.	.	CAWSGASLGTEAFF	TGTGCCTGGAGTGGGGCATCTCTTGGGACTGAAGCTTTCTTT
TRBJ1-1	TRBV15	.	.	CATSKDPGGYTEAFF	TGTGCCACCAGCAAAGACCCTGGTGGGTACACTGAAGCTTTCTTT
TRBJ2-1	TRBV2	.	.	CASSEPWVSRQFF	TGTGCCAGCAGCGAGCCTTGGGTATCGAGGCAGTTCTTC
TRBJ2-1	TRBV10-3	TRBD2	.	CAISLSGDYNEQFF	TGTGCCATCAGCTTAAGCGGGGATTACAATGAGCAGTTCTTC
TRBJ2-5	TRBV14	.	.	CASSQGQGRETQYF	TGTGCCAGCAGCCAAGGTCAGGGGAGAGAGACCCAGTACTTC
TRBJ1-5	TRBV30	.	.	CAWSAPPNQPQHF	TGTGCCTGGAGCGCCCCACCAAATCAGCCCCAGCATTTT
TRBJ2-5	TRBV7-9	.	.	CASSLWAGGSETQYF	TGTGCCAGCAGCTTATGGGCAGGGGGGTCAGAGACCCAGTACTTC
TRBJ2-7	TRBV2	.	.	CASSDSGVRGEQYF	TGTGCCAGCAGTGACTCCGGGGTCAGGGGCGAGCAGTACTTC
TRBJ2-7	TRBV7-8	TRBD1	.	CASSPWTGTSYEQYF	TGTGCCAGCAGCCCATGGACAGGGACCTCCTACGAGCAGTACTTC
TRBJ2-1	TRBV4-1	.	.	CASSQVGYHYNEQFF	TGCGCCAGCAGCCAAGTGGGGTACCACTACAATGAGCAGTTCTTC
TRBJ1-2	TRBV7-2	.	.	CASSSDSRGGGGYTF	TGTGCCAGCAGCTCTGACTCCAGGGGCGGGGGAGGCTACACCTTC
TRBJ2-2	TRBV30	TRBD2	.	CAWSRGRAGRAGELFF	TGTGCCTGGAGCAGAGGCCGGGCAGGGAGGGCCGGGGAGCTGTTTTTT
TRBJ2-1	TRBV4-1	TRBD2	once	CASSLGGARKLDNEQFF	TGCGCCAGCAGCCTCGGGGGGGCGCGGAAATTAGACAATGAGCAGTTCTTC
TRBJ2-6	TRBV2	.	many	CASRAGQASGANVLTF	TGTGCCAGCAGGGCAGGGCAAGCTTCTGGGGCCAACGTCCTGACTTTC
TRBJ2-1	TRBV10-3	TRBD2	.	CAIAGTSGSLDEQFF	TGTGCCATCGCCGGGACTAGCGGGAGTCTCGATGAGCAGTTCTTC
TRBJ2-4	TRBV5-6	.	.	CASSYRYSKNIQYF	TGTGCCAGCAGCTATAGGTATTCCAAAAACATTCAGTACTTC
TRBJ2-7	TRBV5-1	.	.	CASSLSPGNGYEQYF	TGCGCCAGCAGCTTGTCCCCGGGGAATGGGTACGAGCAGTACTTC
TRBJ2-3	TRBV7-3	.	.	CASSPRPAGTQYF	TGTGCCAGCAGCCCCCGACCCGCGGGTACGCAGTATTTT
TRBJ2-3	TRBV7-9	TRBD1	.	CASSLGSGGGYTQYF	TGTGCCAGCAGCTTGGGGTCAGGGGGCGGATATACGCAGTATTTT
TRBJ2-5	TRBV7-3	.	.	CASSWGPGQTQYF	TGTGCCAGCAGCTGGGGTCCGGGACAGACCCAGTACTTC